This T cell receptor beta chain stems from a study of radiotherapy plus CTLA-4 blockade in lung cancer. Germline CDR1 is MNHEY and CDR2 is SVGAGI. CDR3 length equals 15 residues. V was clipped by 0 bases and J by 7 bases; unmatched bases: 5. Some clones are missing from TCRdb's copy, which holds only in-frame ones; the method was immunoSEQ multiplex PCR. Of more than 55,000 clones listed, roughly four fifths were seen once; the top ten hold over 6%. The clonotype was recovered from a human donor with non-small cell lung cancer whose response to radiotherapy plus ipilimumab could not be evaluated. This sequence joins TRBV6-5 and TRBJ1-2, with 10 positions matching TRBD1. The sequencing used peripheral blood, collected from a patient treated with radiotherapy plus ipilimumab. Here the CDR3 DNA reads TGTGCCAGCAGTTACTCGGGGACAGGGGCCCGTGGCTACACCTTC. It is translated as CASSYSGTGARGYTF.